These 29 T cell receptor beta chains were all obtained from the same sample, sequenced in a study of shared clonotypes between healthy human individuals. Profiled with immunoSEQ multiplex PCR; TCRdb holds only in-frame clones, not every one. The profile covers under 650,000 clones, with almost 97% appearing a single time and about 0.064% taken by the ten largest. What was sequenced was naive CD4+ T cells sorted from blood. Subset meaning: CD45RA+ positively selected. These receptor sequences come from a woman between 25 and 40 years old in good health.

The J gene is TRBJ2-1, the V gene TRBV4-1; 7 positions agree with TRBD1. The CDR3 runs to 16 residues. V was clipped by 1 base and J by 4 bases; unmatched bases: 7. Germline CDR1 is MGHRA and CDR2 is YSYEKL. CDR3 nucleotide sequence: TGCGCCAGCAGCCAAGTCTTGGACAGGACATACAATGAGCAGTTCTTC. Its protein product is CASSQVLDRTYNEQFF.

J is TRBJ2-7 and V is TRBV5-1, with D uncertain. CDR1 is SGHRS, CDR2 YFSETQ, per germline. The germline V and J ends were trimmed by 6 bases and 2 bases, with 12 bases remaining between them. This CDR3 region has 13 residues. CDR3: CASKFDGAYEQYF. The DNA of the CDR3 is TGCGCCAGCAAGTTTGACGGAGCCTACGAGCAGTACTTC.

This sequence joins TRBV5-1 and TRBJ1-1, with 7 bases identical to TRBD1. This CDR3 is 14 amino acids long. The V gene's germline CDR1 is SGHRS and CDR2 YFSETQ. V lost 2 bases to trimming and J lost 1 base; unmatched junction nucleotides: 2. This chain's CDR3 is CASSFTGENTEAFF. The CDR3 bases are TGCGCCAGCAGCTTTACAGGGGAGAACACTGAAGCTTTCTTT. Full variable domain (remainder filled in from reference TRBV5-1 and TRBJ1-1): KAGVTQTPRYLIKTRGQQVTLSCSPISGHRSVSWYQQTPGQGLQFLFEYFSETQRNKGNFPGRFSGRQFSNSRSEMNVSTLELGDSALYLCASSFTGENTEAFFGQGTRLTVV.

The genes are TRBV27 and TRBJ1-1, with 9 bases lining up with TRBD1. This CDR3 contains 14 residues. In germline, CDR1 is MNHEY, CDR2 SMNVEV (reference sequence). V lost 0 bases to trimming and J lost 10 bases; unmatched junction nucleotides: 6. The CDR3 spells CASSLSLTGGLAFF. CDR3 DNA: TGTGCCAGCAGTTTATCCTTGACAGGGGGTTTAGCTTTCTTT.

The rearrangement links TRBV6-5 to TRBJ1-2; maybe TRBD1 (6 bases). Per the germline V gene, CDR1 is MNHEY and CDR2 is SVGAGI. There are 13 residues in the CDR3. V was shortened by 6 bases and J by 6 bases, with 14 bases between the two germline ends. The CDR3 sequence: CASRDYREDGYTF. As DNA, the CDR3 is TGTGCCAGCAGAGACTACAGGGAGGATGGCTACACCTTC.

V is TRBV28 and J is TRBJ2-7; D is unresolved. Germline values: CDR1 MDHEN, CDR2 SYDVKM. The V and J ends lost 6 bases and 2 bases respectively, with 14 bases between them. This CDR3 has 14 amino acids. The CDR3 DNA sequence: TGTGCCAGCAGCCCTCCAGGTATCACCTACGAGCAGTACTTC. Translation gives CASSPPGITYEQYF.

This chain's CDR3 is CASSHPDQETQYF. The DNA for the CDR3 is TGCGCCAGCAGCCACCCGGATCAAGAGACCCAGTACTTC. The V gene is TRBV5-1, the J gene TRBJ2-5; D remains ambiguous. The CDR3 runs 13 residues. Trimming pared 4 bases from V and 2 bases from J, leaving 9 bases between. Germline CDR1 is SGHRS and CDR2 is YFSETQ.

DNA for the CDR3: TGTGCCAGCATGGGGACGACACAATCCTACGAGCAGTACTTC. Its translation is CASMGTTQSYEQYF. The rearrangement links TRBV2 to TRBJ2-7, with D perhaps given as TRBD1 or TRBD2 (5 bases each). CDR3 length: 14 amino acids. CDR1 SNHLY and CDR2 FYNNEI come from the germline V gene. V lost 7 bases and J lost 1, with 14 bases in between.

Here the CDR3 DNA reads TGTGCCAGCAGTTCGAGCGACAGGGGTTTTACTGAAGCTTTCTTT. Amino acids: CASSSSDRGFTEAFF. The V and J genes are TRBV27 and TRBJ1-1, with 8 bases lining up with TRBD1. J lost 5 bases, V lost 4 bases, and 9 bases had no gene match. The CDR3 is made up of 15 amino acids. Germline-derived CDR1 and CDR2 are MNHEY and SMNVEV (reference sequence).

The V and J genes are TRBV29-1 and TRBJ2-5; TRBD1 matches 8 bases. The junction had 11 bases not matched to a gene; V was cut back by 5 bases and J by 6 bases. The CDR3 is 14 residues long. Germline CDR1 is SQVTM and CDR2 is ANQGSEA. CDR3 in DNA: TGCAGCGTTCACAGGGGGAACGTTGGAAAGACCCAGTACTTC. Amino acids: CSVHRGNVGKTQYF.

CDR3: CASSGQGRLYENTIYF. Here the CDR3 DNA reads TGTGCCAGCAGCGGACAGGGACGACTCTATGAAAACACCATATATTTT. This rearrangement joins TRBV6-6 to TRBJ1-3, with TRBD1 identical over 8 bases. CDR1 and CDR2 from the germline V gene are MNHNY and SVGAGI (reference sequence). This CDR3 region has 16 residues. Trimming removed 6 bases from V and 6 bases from J; junction bases left unmatched: 13.

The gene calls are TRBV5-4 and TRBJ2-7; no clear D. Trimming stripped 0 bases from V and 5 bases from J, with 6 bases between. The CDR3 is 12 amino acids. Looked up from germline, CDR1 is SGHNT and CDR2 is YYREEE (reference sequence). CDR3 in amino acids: CASSLVGHEQYF. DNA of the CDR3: TGTGCCAGCAGCTTGGTAGGGCACGAGCAGTACTTC.

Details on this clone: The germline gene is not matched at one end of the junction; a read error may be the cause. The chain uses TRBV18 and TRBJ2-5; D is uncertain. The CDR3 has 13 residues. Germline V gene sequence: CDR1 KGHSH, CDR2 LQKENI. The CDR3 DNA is TGTGCCAGCTCGCCAGACTCAGACCGGGCCAGTCACTTC. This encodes CASSPDSDRASHF. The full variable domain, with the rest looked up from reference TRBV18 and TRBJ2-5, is NAGVMQNPRHLVRRRGQEARLRCSPMKGHSHVYWYRQLPEEGLKFMVYLQKENIIDESGMPKERFSAEFPKEGPSILRIQQVVRGDSAAYFCASSPDSDRASHFGPGTRLLVL.

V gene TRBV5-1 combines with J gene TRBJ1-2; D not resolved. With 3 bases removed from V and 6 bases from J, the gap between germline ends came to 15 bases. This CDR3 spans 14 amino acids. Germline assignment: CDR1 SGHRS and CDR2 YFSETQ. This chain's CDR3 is CASSSDSRRDGYTF. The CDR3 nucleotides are TGCGCCAGCAGCTCCGATAGCCGACGGGATGGCTACACCTTC.

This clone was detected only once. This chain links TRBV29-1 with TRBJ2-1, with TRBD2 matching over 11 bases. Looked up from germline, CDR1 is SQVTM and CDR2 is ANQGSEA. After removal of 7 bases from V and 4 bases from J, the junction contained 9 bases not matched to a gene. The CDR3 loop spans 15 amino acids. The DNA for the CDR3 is TGCAGCGCTGTCACCGGACTAGCGGGTTACAATGAGCAGTTCTTC. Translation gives CSAVTGLAGYNEQFF.

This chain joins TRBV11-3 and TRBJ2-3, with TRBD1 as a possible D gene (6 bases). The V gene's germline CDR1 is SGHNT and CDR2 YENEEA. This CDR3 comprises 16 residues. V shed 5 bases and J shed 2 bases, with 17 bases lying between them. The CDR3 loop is CASSPTGTPNTDTQYF. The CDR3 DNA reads TGTGCCAGCAGCCCCACCGGGACACCCAACACAGATACGCAGTATTTT.

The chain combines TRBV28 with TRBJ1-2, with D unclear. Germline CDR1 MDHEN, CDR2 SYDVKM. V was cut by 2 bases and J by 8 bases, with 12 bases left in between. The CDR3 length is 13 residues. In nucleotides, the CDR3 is TGTGCCAGCAGTTTAGAAGGCCCCTACGGCTACACCTTC. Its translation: CASSLEGPYGYTF.

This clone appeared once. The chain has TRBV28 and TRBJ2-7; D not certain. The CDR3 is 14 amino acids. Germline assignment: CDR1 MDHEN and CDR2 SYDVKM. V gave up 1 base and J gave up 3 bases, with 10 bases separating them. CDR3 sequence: CASSLSSASYEQYF. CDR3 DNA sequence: TGTGCCAGCAGTTTATCTTCAGCCAGCTACGAGCAGTACTTC.

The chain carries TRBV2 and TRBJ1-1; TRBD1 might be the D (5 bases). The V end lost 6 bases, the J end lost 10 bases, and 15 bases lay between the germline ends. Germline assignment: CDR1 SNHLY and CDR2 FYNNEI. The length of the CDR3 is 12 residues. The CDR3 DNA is TGTGCCAGCAGAAACGGCGGGGGACGAGCTTTCTTT. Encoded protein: CASRNGGGRAFF. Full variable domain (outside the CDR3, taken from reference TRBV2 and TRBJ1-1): EPEVTQTPSHQVTQMGQEVILRCVPISNHLYFYWYRQILGQKVEFLVSFYNNEISEKSEIFDDQFSVERPDGSNFTLKIRSTKLEDSAMYFCASRNGGGRAFFGQGTRLTVV.

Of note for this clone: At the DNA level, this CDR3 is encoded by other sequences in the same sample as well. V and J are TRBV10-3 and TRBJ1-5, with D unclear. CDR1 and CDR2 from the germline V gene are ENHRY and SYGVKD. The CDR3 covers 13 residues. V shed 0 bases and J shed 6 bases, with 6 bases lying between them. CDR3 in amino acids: CAISESLGQPQHF. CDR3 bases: TGTGCCATCAGTGAGTCCCTAGGTCAGCCCCAGCATTTT.

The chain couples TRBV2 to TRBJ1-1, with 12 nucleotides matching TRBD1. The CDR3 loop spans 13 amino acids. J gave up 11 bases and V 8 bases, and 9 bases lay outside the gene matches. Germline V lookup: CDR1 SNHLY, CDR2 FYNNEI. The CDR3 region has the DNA TGTGCCAGCGCTGGGACAGGGGGCTTTAGGGCTTTCTTT. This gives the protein CASAGTGGFRAFF.

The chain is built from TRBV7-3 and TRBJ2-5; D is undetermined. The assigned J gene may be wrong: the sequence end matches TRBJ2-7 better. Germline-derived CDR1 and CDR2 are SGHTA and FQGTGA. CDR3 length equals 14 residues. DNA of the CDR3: TGTGCCAGCAGCTTAGGACCAAGCTCCTACGAGCAGTACTTC. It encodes CASSLGPSSYEQYF.

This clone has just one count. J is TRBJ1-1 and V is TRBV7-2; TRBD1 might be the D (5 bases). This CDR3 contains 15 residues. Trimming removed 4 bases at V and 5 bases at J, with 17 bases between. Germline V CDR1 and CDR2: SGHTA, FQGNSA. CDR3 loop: CASSSQPGLGTEAFF. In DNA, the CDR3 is TGTGCCAGCAGCTCCCAACCGGGACTGGGGACTGAAGCTTTCTTT.

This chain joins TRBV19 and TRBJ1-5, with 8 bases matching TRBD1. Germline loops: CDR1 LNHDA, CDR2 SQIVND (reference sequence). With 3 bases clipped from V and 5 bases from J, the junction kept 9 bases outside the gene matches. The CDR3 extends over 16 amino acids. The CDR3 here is CASSIVGQGAYQPQHF. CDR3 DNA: TGTGCCAGTAGTATCGTCGGGCAGGGGGCATATCAGCCCCAGCATTTT.

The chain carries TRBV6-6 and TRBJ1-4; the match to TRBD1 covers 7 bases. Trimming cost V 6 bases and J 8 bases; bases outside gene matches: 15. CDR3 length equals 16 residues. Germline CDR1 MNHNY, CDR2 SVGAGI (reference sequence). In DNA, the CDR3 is TGTGCCAGCAGACTAAAAGGGGGCGCTTCCGGCGAAAAACTGTTTTTT. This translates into CASRLKGGASGEKLFF.

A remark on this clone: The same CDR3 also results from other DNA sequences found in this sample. The CDR3 DNA reads as TGTGCCAGCAGTCGGGACGGTAATCAGCCCCAGCATTTT. It specifies CASSRDGNQPQHF. The chain uses TRBV6-5 and TRBJ1-5, with D possibly matching TRBD1 (5 bases). Per the germline V gene, CDR1 is MNHEY and CDR2 is SVGAGI. The CDR3 loop spans 13 amino acids. V was clipped by 5 bases and J by 4 bases, with 9 bases between them.

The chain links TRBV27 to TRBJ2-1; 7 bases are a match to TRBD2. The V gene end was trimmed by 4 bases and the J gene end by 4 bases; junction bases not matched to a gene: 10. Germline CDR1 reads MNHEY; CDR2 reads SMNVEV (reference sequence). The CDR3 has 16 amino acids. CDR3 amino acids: CASSSPGGKIYNEQFF. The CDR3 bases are TGTGCCAGCAGTTCCCCCGGGGGGAAAATATACAATGAGCAGTTCTTC.

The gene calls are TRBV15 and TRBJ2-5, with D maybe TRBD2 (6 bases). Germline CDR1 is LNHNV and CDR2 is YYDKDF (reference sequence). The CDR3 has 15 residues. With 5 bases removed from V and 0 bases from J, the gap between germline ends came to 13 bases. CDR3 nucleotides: TGTGCCACCAGCTGGGGCCTAGCGAACCAAGAGACCCAGTACTTC. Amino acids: CATSWGLANQETQYF.

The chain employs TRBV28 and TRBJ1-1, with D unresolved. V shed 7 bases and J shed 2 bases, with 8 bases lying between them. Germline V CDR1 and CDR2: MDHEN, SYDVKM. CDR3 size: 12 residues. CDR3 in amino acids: CASMGSNTEAFF. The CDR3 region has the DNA TGTGCCAGCATGGGTTCTAACACTGAAGCTTTCTTT.